These 14 T cell receptor beta chains came from one sample sequenced in a study of blood T cell repertoires in COVID-19 (dated by TCRdb to 2020 to 2022). To prepare the library, the immunoSEQ multiplex PCR assay was applied. TCRdb carries this immuneACCESS record with in-frame sequences only. Its versions omit some clonotypes, under half of them owing to an unresolved V gene in the studies checked, with the rest unexplained. The sample table contains 200,000 to 250,000 clones; only one count was recorded for 85% to 90% of them. The ten largest clonotypes hold roughly 3.3% of the sample. The sequenced material came from PBMCs or T cells enriched from blood (not recorded which). Source of these receptors: a woman in her forties or fifties in a cohort exposed to, infected with or recovered from COVID-19 (not recorded which).

The chain uses TRBV2 and TRBJ2-3; weak D call: TRBD2 (5 bases). The germline V and J ends were trimmed by 8 bases and 3 bases, with 21 bases remaining between them. CDR1 SNHLY and CDR2 FYNNEI come from the germline V gene. This CDR3 comprises 16 residues. The DNA for the CDR3 is TGTGCCAGCTATATAGGTTCGGCGGGTCAAACAGATACGCAGTATTTT. It translates to CASYIGSAGQTDTQYF.

This rearrangement joins TRBV5-4 to TRBJ2-2; a weak D match, TRBD1 (6 bases). The V gene's germline CDR1 is SGHNT and CDR2 YYREEE (reference sequence). The V end lost 0 bases, the J end lost 7 bases, and 19 bases lay between the germline ends. The length of the CDR3 is 17 residues. CDR3 coding DNA: TGTGCCAGCAGCTTGGGACTCGGACAGACGGTTAACGGGGAGCTGTTTTTT. Its translation is CASSLGLGQTVNGELFF. Complete variable domain (other parts from reference TRBV5-4 and TRBJ2-2): ETGVTQSPTHLIKTRGQQVTLRCSSQSGHNTVSWYQQALGQGPQFIFQYYREEENGRGNFPPRFSGLQFPNYSSELNVNALELDDSALYLCASSLGLGQTVNGELFFGEGSRLTVL.

The rearrangement links TRBV19 to TRBJ1-1, with a possible D match to TRBD1 (6 bases). Trimming cost V 5 bases and J 3 bases, with 19 bases left between them. The CDR3 totals 16 residues. The germline gives CDR1 LNHDA, CDR2 SQIVND (reference sequence). The chain's CDR3 is CASSLRLQKGDTEAFF. Here the CDR3 DNA reads TGTGCCAGTAGTTTACGCCTACAGAAGGGGGACACTGAAGCTTTCTTT.

The chain couples TRBV3-1 (or the pseudogene TRBV3-2) to TRBJ2-1; possible D gene TRBD2, 6 bases. The ends were cut back, 4 bases at V and 9 bases at J, with 19 bases in the middle. The CDR3 has 15 residues. Germline assignment: CDR1 LGHDT and CDR2 YNNKEL (reference sequence). DNA of the CDR3: TGTGCCAGCAGCCTCGGCGGGGTTGTACGTAGTGAGCAGTTCTTC. Protein sequence: CASSLGGVVRSEQFF.

The genes are TRBV3-1 (or the pseudogene TRBV3-2) and TRBJ1-1; 7 nucleotides line up with TRBD1. The CDR3 spans 16 residues. In germline, CDR1 is LGHDT, CDR2 YNNKEL (reference sequence). V lost 5 bases and J lost 1; bases outside the gene matches: 10. Here the CDR3 reads CASSIDRASPNTEAFF. The CDR3, as DNA: TGTGCCAGCAGCATCGACAGGGCCTCCCCGAACACTGAAGCTTTCTTT.

The chain links TRBV3-1 (or the pseudogene TRBV3-2) to TRBJ1-5; D unresolved. This CDR3 is 13 amino acids long. CDR1 is LGHDT, CDR2 YNNKEL, per germline (reference sequence). V was trimmed by 5 bases and J by 10 bases, leaving 15 bases between them. CDR3 in amino acids: CASSFGEVAPQHF. CDR3 coding DNA: TGTGCCAGCAGCTTTGGGGAGGTAGCACCCCAGCATTTT.

The chain employs TRBV21-1 and TRBJ2-6; TRBD2, the table's D call, was not compared with the DNA. TRBV21-1 has pseudogene status. This CDR3 comprises 17 residues. CDR3 loop: CASSNPTRDSGANVLTF. DNA of the CDR3: TGTGCCAGCAGCAACCCTACTAGGGACTCTGGGGCCAACGTCCTGACTTTC.

The chain combines TRBV4-2 with TRBJ1-2; D remains unclear. CDR3 size: 12 residues. Germline CDR1 reads LGHNA; CDR2 reads YNFKEQ. V lost 1 base and J 7 bases, leaving 7 bases between the germline ends. The CDR3 DNA reads as TGTGCCAGCAGCCAAGGGACTGGTGGCTACACCTTC. Translation gives CASSQGTGGYTF.

V usage is TRBV28 and J usage is TRBJ1-6; 11 nucleotides align to TRBD1. The germline V gene has CDR1 MDHEN and CDR2 SYDVKM. The CDR3 sequence is 14 residues long. The V segment lost 6 bases and the J segment 6 bases; nucleotides outside the gene matches: 1. The CDR3 region has the DNA TGTGCCAGCAGGGACAGGGGGCTTAATTCACCCCTCCACTTT. It is translated as CASRDRGLNSPLHF. The whole variable domain, remainder taken from reference TRBV28 and TRBJ1-6, is DVKVTQSSRYLVKRTGEKVFLECVQDMDHENMFWYRQDPGLGLRLIYFSYDVKMKEKGDIPEGYSVSREKKERFSLILESASTNQTSMYLCASRDRGLNSPLHFGNGTRLTVT.

This clone came up a few times. The chain is built from TRBV18 and TRBJ1-5, with 9 bases matching TRBD1. This CDR3 contains 15 residues. CDR1 and CDR2 (germline): KGHSH, LQKENI. V lost 6 bases to trimming and J lost 4 bases; unmatched junction nucleotides: 7. The CDR3 sequence is CASSLDRGINQPQHF. The CDR3 region has the DNA TGTGCCAGCTCGCTTGACAGGGGGATTAATCAGCCCCAGCATTTT.

The CDR3 region has the DNA TGTGCCAGCATCGGACTAGCGGGTCAAGAGACCCAGTACTTC. Translated: CASIGLAGQETQYF. This chain links TRBV3-1 (or the pseudogene TRBV3-2) with TRBJ2-5, with 11 bases matching TRBD2. The CDR3 has 14 amino acids. The junction had 3 bases not matched to a gene; V was cut back by 7 bases and J by 2 bases. The germline V gene encodes CDR1 LGHDT and CDR2 YNNKEL (reference sequence).

The chain joins TRBV15 to TRBJ1-3; D gene uncertain. V dropped 0 bases and J dropped 2 bases, with 17 bases sitting between them. The CDR3 is made up of 18 amino acids. Looked up from germline, CDR1 is LNHNV and CDR2 is YYDKDF (reference sequence). CDR3 in amino acids: CATSRDLYRGIAGNTIYF. CDR3 DNA: TGTGCCACCAGCAGAGATCTCTACCGGGGTATCGCTGGAAACACCATATATTTT.

V gene TRBV5-1 combines with J gene TRBJ2-3; 9 nucleotides agree with TRBD2. V gave up 5 bases and J gave up 5 bases; unmatched junction bases: 12. Germline assignment: CDR1 SGHRS and CDR2 YFSETQ. This CDR3 contains 16 residues. CDR3 sequence (DNA): TGCGCCAGCAGACGCTCGGCGGGGGGGCATGGAGATACGCAGTATTTT. It codes for CASRRSAGGHGDTQYF.

The chain combines TRBV28 with TRBJ2-7; TRBD1 matches at 11 bases. Losses at the gene ends were 6 bases for V and 6 bases for J; bases not matched to a gene: 4. Germline CDR1 is MDHEN and CDR2 is SYDVKM. This CDR3 comprises 13 residues. CDR3 amino acids: CASRRDRGSEQYF. The CDR3 DNA follows: TGTGCCAGCAGGCGGGACAGGGGGAGCGAGCAGTACTTC.